Following are 12 T cell receptor beta chains from one sample sequenced in a study of cytomegalovirus exposure and HLA in healthy donors. The PCR employed 60 Vbeta primers together with 13 Jbeta primers. Only in-frame clones appear in the TCRdb table, and some are missing; sequencing was by immunoSEQ multiplex PCR. The profile covers 130,000 to 150,000 clones, with around 80% appearing a single time and approximately 4% taken by the ten largest. Sequencing used PBMCs. The receptors stem from a woman between 35 and 50 years old in good health and CMV-seropositive.

The chain carries TRBV7-2 and TRBJ2-1; TRBD1 matches at 7 bases. J gave up 10 bases and V 2 bases, and 14 bases lay outside the gene matches. Germline-derived CDR1 and CDR2 are SGHTA and FQGNSA. This CDR3 contains 16 residues. The CDR3 nucleotides read TGTGCCAGCAGCTTAAGCCCCCTGACAGGGACGGGGGAGCAGTTCTTC. Amino acid sequence: CASSLSPLTGTGEQFF. The variable domain in full, completed from reference TRBV7-2 and TRBJ2-1, reads GAGVSQSPSNKVTEKGKDVELRCDPISGHTALYWYRQSLGQGLEFLIYFQGNSAPDKSGLPSDRFSAERTGGSVSTLTIQRTQQEDSAVYLCASSLSPLTGTGEQFFGPGTRLTVL.

The DNA for the CDR3 is TGTGCCAGCAGTAATCCAGGGGGTGCTTTCTTT. Amino acid sequence: CASSNPGGAFF. The chain carries TRBV28 and TRBJ1-1; TRBD1 aligns across 7 bases. V was pared by 5 bases and J by 11 bases, with 5 bases of the junction left unmatched. This CDR3 comprises 11 residues. Germline CDR1 is MDHEN and CDR2 is SYDVKM.

The chain carries TRBV9 and TRBJ2-2, with 8 bases lining up with TRBD2. After removal of 3 bases from V and 5 bases from J, the junction contained 6 bases not matched to a gene. Germline V lookup: CDR1 SGDLS, CDR2 YYNGEE. The CDR3 has 15 residues. For the CDR3, the DNA is TGTGCCAGCAGCGCCGGGGGGGCTAGAACCGGGGAGCTGTTTTTT. Translated, it gives CASSAGGARTGELFF. Full variable domain (remainder filled in from reference TRBV9 and TRBJ2-2): DSGVTQTPKHLITATGQRVTLRCSPRSGDLSVYWYQQSLDQGLQFLIQYYNGEERAKGNILERFSAQQFPDLHSELNLSSLELGDSALYFCASSAGGARTGELFFGEGSRLTVL.

This chain links TRBV6-5 with TRBJ2-7; TRBD1 matches at 8 bases. CDR3 length equals 13 residues. J was trimmed by 1 base and V by 8 bases; bases with no gene match: 4. Germline V gene lookup returns CDR1 MNHEY and CDR2 SVGAGI. As DNA, the CDR3 is TGTGCCAGCGGAAGGACAGGGTCCTACGAGCAGTACTTC. Its translation: CASGRTGSYEQYF.

The chain combines TRBV5-1 with TRBJ2-3, with 11 bases identical to TRBD1. Germline V gives CDR1 SGHRS, CDR2 YFSETQ. The length of the CDR3 is 14 residues. The junction had 4 bases not matched to a gene; V was cut back by 7 bases and J by 3 bases. The CDR3 loop reads CASSRDRGTDTQYF. CDR3 coding DNA: TGCGCCAGCTCTAGGGACAGGGGGACAGATACGCAGTATTTT.

The rearrangement uses TRBV28 and TRBJ2-3; possibly TRBD2 for D (5 bases). Germline V gene data show CDR1 as MDHEN and CDR2 as SYDVKM. V shed 5 bases and J shed 3 bases, with 21 bases lying between them. This CDR3 is built from 17 residues. DNA of the CDR3: TGTGCCAGCAGTCAATCCGAGCCGGGGTCGGAGACAGATACGCAGTATTTT. This translates into CASSQSEPGSETDTQYF. Full variable domain (remainder filled in from reference TRBV28 and TRBJ2-3): DVKVTQSSRYLVKRTGEKVFLECVQDMDHENMFWYRQDPGLGLRLIYFSYDVKMKEKGDIPEGYSVSREKKERFSLILESASTNQTSMYLCASSQSEPGSETDTQYFGPGTRLTVL.

V is TRBV2 and J is TRBJ2-1; possible D gene TRBD1, 5 bases. Between the trimmed V and J ends, which lost 8 bases and 8 bases, there was a span of 22 bases. CDR3 length equals 15 residues. Per the germline V gene, CDR1 is SNHLY and CDR2 is FYNNEI. As DNA, the CDR3 is TGTGCCAGCCGGGCAGGGCAGGGTGAGTGGTATGAGCAGTTCTTC. The encoded protein is CASRAGQGEWYEQFF.

V and J are TRBV28 and TRBJ2-3; D may be TRBD2 (7 bases). V lost 10 bases, J lost 9 bases, and 20 bases lay in between. CDR3 length: 13 residues. Germline lookup yields CDR1 MDHEN and CDR2 SYDVKM. The CDR3 nucleotides are TGTGCCACCACCCCGGGGGGCCCTCGAACGCAGTATTTT. It is translated as CATTPGGPRTQYF.

This clone was seen a few times. This chain uses TRBV5-1 with TRBJ2-3, with 10 bases matching TRBD2. Germline-derived CDR1 and CDR2 are SGHRS and YFSETQ. The V gene end was trimmed by 0 bases and the J gene end by 2 bases; junction bases not matched to a gene: 3. This CDR3 comprises 16 residues. For the CDR3, the DNA is TGCGCCAGCAGCTTGGGAGCGGGGGGGCTCACAGATACGCAGTATTTT. Translated: CASSLGAGGLTDTQYF.

This clone occurred once. The chain links TRBV18 to TRBJ2-1; 11 bases agree with TRBD2. The CDR3 runs 15 residues. Looked up from germline, CDR1 is KGHSH and CDR2 is LQKENI. J lost 3 bases, V lost 3 bases, and 1 base had no gene match. This CDR3 reads CASSPGLADYNEQFF. The CDR3 nucleotides read TGTGCCAGCTCACCGGGACTAGCGGACTACAATGAGCAGTTCTTC.

The V call is TRBV9, the J call TRBJ2-7; TRBD1 aligns across 7 bases. The V gene end was trimmed by 4 bases and the J gene end by 1 base; junction bases not matched to a gene: 5. CDR1 and CDR2 (germline): SGDLS, YYNGEE. The CDR3 totals 14 residues. CDR3 sequence: CASSPGQASYEQYF. As DNA, the CDR3 is TGTGCCAGCAGCCCCGGACAGGCTTCCTACGAGCAGTACTTC.

The CDR3 sequence: CASSLGQGTGELFF. CDR3 DNA sequence: TGTGCCAGCAGTTTAGGGCAGGGAACCGGGGAGCTGTTTTTT. The chain has TRBV28 and TRBJ2-2; possibly TRBD1 for D (5 bases). Germline CDR1 is MDHEN and CDR2 is SYDVKM. CDR3 length equals 14 residues. Deletions cut 2 bases from V and 5 bases from J, with 9 bases between.